These 18 T cell receptor beta chains were sequenced from one sample in a study of cytomegalovirus exposure and HLA in healthy donors. 13 Jbeta primers and 60 Vbeta primers were used for the PCR. The method was immunoSEQ multiplex PCR; TCRdb's version includes in-frame clones alone and lacks a portion of them. The sample has about 150,000 clones, around 72% seen once; the top ten hold around 4.2%. What was sequenced was PBMCs. These TCRs come from a man aged 45 to 65 in good health and CMV-seropositive.

The rearrangement uses TRBV6-5 and TRBJ2-6; D possibly corresponds to TRBD1 (7 bases). The V end lost 10 bases, the J end lost 1 base, and 14 bases lay between the germline ends. This CDR3 region has 15 residues. Germline V CDR1 and CDR2: MNHEY, SVGAGI. CDR3 sequence reads: CATGGGGSGANVLTF. The CDR3 DNA is TGTGCCACCGGAGGGGGCGGGTCTGGGGCCAACGTCCTGACTTTC.

This clone was counted a few times. The V and J genes are TRBV29-1 and TRBJ1-2, with D possibly matching TRBD1 (6 bases). This CDR3 contains 13 residues. V was pared by 0 bases and J by 8 bases, with 13 bases between. From germline, CDR1 is SQVTM and CDR2 ANQGSEA. For the CDR3, the DNA is TGCAGCGTTGAAGATCCTAACAGGGAGGGCTACACCTTC. This translates into CSVEDPNREGYTF.

The rearrangement links TRBV9 to TRBJ2-7, with 7 nucleotides matching TRBD2. The germline V gene has CDR1 SGDLS and CDR2 YYNGEE. The J segment lost 5 bases and the V segment lost 0 bases, leaving 5 bases of the junction unmatched. This CDR3 has 14 residues. In DNA form, the CDR3 reads TGTGCCAGCAGCGTAGACGGGAGGATCAACGAGCAGTACTTC. This encodes CASSVDGRINEQYF.

This clone has more than one count but fewer than ten. The rearrangement uses TRBV4-1 and TRBJ1-5; the match to TRBD1 covers 8 bases. Germline lookup yields CDR1 MGHRA and CDR2 YSYEKL. The CDR3 spans 15 residues. After removal of 3 bases from V and 5 bases from J, the junction contained 6 bases not matched to a gene. CDR3 amino acids: CASSQRTGRDQPQHF. The CDR3 region has the DNA TGCGCCAGCAGCCAGCGGACAGGGAGGGATCAGCCCCAGCATTTT.

This chain uses TRBV7-2 with TRBJ2-2; TRBD1 matches 12 bases. The germline V gene encodes CDR1 SGHTA and CDR2 FQGNSA. V lost 5 bases to trimming and J lost 8 bases; unmatched junction nucleotides: 6. The CDR3 spans 15 residues. As DNA, the CDR3 is TGTGCCAGCAGCCAAGGGACAGGGGGCGTTGGGGAGCTGTTTTTT. This codes for CASSQGTGGVGELFF.

The V call is TRBV28, the J call TRBJ1-2; no reliable D call. Per germline, CDR1 MDHEN and CDR2 SYDVKM. With 5 bases removed from V and 2 bases from J, the gap between germline ends came to 6 bases. The CDR3 spans 12 residues. This CDR3 reads CASSPSNYGYTF. The CDR3 bases are TGTGCCAGCAGTCCCTCGAACTATGGCTACACCTTC.

This clone occurred once. The rearrangement links TRBV5-5 to TRBJ2-2; no clear D. CDR1 SGHKS and CDR2 YYEKEE come from the germline V gene (reference sequence). The ends were cut back, 4 bases at V and 1 base at J, with 5 bases in the middle. This CDR3 region has 13 residues. The CDR3 protein is CASSEMNTGELFF. The CDR3 DNA is TGTGCCAGCAGCGAGATGAACACCGGGGAGCTGTTTTTT. Filled out from reference TRBV5-5 and TRBJ2-2, the complete variable domain reads DAGVTQSPTHLIKTRGQQVTLRCSPISGHKSVSWYQQVLGQGPQFIFQYYEKEERGRGNFPDRFSARQFPNYSSELNVNALLLGDSALYLCASSEMNTGELFFGEGSRLTVL.

The chain carries TRBV7-9 and TRBJ2-7, with TRBD2 matching 10 bases. Germline V gives CDR1 SEHNR, CDR2 FQNEAQ (reference sequence). V shed 5 bases and J 6 bases; nucleotides not matched to a gene: 10. This CDR3 region has 15 residues. The CDR3 DNA is TGTGCCAGCAGCCCCCGAAATAGCGGGAGGTTCGAGCAGTACTTC. This codes for CASSPRNSGRFEQYF.

V is TRBV18 and J is TRBJ1-5; no clear D. Trimming took off 6 bases at V and 0 bases at J, with 9 bases between the two ends. Per the germline V gene, CDR1 is KGHSH and CDR2 is LQKENI. CDR3 length: 14 amino acids. The CDR3 is CASSASDSNQPQHF. For the CDR3, the DNA is TGTGCCAGCTCGGCCAGCGATAGCAATCAGCCCCAGCATTTT.

This clone was detected once. The CDR3 loop reads CASRLENQPQHF. The DNA for the CDR3 is TGTGCCAGCAGGCTAGAGAATCAGCCCCAGCATTTT. V is TRBV2 and J is TRBJ1-5, with D unclear. The CDR3 sequence is 12 residues long. V was trimmed by 6 bases and J by 4 bases, leaving 7 bases between them. Germline lookup yields CDR1 SNHLY and CDR2 FYNNEI.

CDR3 bases: TGTGCCAGCAGCGTCGGACAGGGGAGAGGAAACACCATATATTTT. Protein sequence: CASSVGQGRGNTIYF. The chain links TRBV6-1 to TRBJ1-3, with 9 positions matching TRBD1. Looked up from germline, CDR1 is MNHNS and CDR2 is SASEGT. The ends lost 6 bases at V and 4 bases at J; junction bases unmatched: 7. The CDR3 is made up of 15 amino acids.

The genes are TRBV5-6 and TRBJ2-7; 8 nucleotides agree with TRBD2. The CDR3 sequence is 14 residues long. V shed 0 bases and J 7 bases; nucleotides not matched to a gene: 6. Germline CDR1 reads SGHDT; CDR2 reads YYEEEE. The CDR3, as DNA: TGTGCCAGCAGCTTGGACGGGAGGGCTTGGGAGCAGTACTTC. It codes for CASSLDGRAWEQYF.

This clone was recorded a few times. The chain carries TRBV11-3 and TRBJ2-7, with 10 bases identical to TRBD2. Germline assignment: CDR1 SGHNT and CDR2 YENEEA. This CDR3 has 15 amino acids. Trimming cost V 3 bases and J 4 bases; bases outside gene matches: 6. The CDR3, as DNA: TGTGCCAGCAGCTTTAGCCCTAGCGGGAGTTACGAGCAGTACTTC. Translation gives CASSFSPSGSYEQYF.

The chain has TRBV11-3 and TRBJ1-1; D may be TRBD1 (5 bases). In germline, CDR1 is SGHNT, CDR2 YENEEA. Trimming pared 5 bases from V and 0 bases from J, leaving 13 bases between. This CDR3 comprises 15 residues. CDR3 protein: CASSGGGKMNTEAFF. The CDR3, as DNA: TGTGCCAGCAGCGGGGGGGGTAAAATGAACACTGAAGCTTTCTTT. Filled out from reference TRBV11-3 and TRBJ1-1, the complete variable domain reads EAGVVQSPRYKIIEKKQPVAFWCNPISGHNTLYWYLQNLGQGPELLIRYENEEAVDDSQLPKDRFSAERLKGVDSTLKIQPAELGDSAVYLCASSGGGKMNTEAFFGQGTRLTVV.

The chain is built from TRBV2 and TRBJ1-6; possibly TRBD1 for D (6 bases). Germline V CDR1 and CDR2: SNHLY, FYNNEI. This CDR3 is 16 amino acids long. Trimming cost V 7 bases and J 9 bases, with 22 bases left between them. CDR3 sequence (DNA): TGTGCCAGCACCCCGGGCGGGGGGGCGATGTCTTCACCCCTCCACTTT. Translation gives CASTPGGGAMSSPLHF.

The V gene is TRBV11-2, the J gene TRBJ2-5; D gene ambiguous. With 3 bases removed from V and 3 bases from J, the gap between germline ends came to 8 bases. CDR1 and CDR2 from the germline V gene are SGHAT and FQNNGV. This CDR3 contains 13 residues. In nucleotides, the CDR3 is TGTGCCAGCAGCTTTAGTCTAAAAGAGACCCAGTACTTC. The encoded protein is CASSFSLKETQYF.

The V and J genes are TRBV5-1 and TRBJ2-1; 9 bases line up with TRBD1. The CDR3 length is 17 residues. Trimming at V came to 3 bases and at J to 2 bases, leaving 9 bases not matched to a gene. The V gene's germline CDR1 is SGHRS and CDR2 YFSETQ. The CDR3 sequence: CASSSLSGTGTYNEQFF. CDR3 coding DNA: TGCGCCAGCAGCTCCCTATCGGGGACAGGGACCTACAATGAGCAGTTCTTC.

This chain uses TRBV11-2 with TRBJ2-2; weak D call: TRBD1 (6 bases). Deletions cut 3 bases from V and 2 bases from J, with 16 bases between. This CDR3 spans 17 amino acids. CDR1 is SGHAT and CDR2 is FQNNGV in the germline V gene. CDR3 loop: CASSFSHTGQNTGELFF. CDR3 DNA: TGTGCCAGCAGCTTCTCCCATACGGGACAAAACACCGGGGAGCTGTTTTTT. Full variable domain (missing parts from reference TRBV11-2 and TRBJ2-2): EAGVAQSPRYKIIEKRQSVAFWCNPISGHATLYWYQQILGQGPKLLIQFQNNGVVDDSQLPKDRFSAERLKGVDSTLKIQPAKLEDSAVYLCASSFSHTGQNTGELFFGEGSRLTVL.